This T cell receptor (delta chain) was recovered during a study of Vδ1+ human thymocytes. Study results and limitations: Despite high sort purity, roughly 18% of thymic T cell receptor delta sequences were Vdelta2. Thymic TRG and TRD repertoires appeared highly polyclonal, with Gaussian CDR3 length distributions. Donors shared many TRG clonotypes but few TRD clonotypes.

Alphabeta T cells were depleted, then CD3+ Vdelta1+ Vdelta2- thymocytes were FACS-sorted. Purity of the sorted Vdelta1+ thymocytes ranged from roughly 98% to 99.6%. Losses at the gene ends were 5 bases for V and 0 bases for J; bases not matched to a gene: 28. Germline CDR1 reads TSWWSYY; CDR2 reads QGS. The CDR3 has 24 amino acids. Comment on this clone: The antigen is not known.

The template was reverse-transcribed extracted RNA. The CDR3 regions were amplified by multiplex PCR from V-gene primers to a constant-region primer. TCRdb made new clone calls on the multiplex PCR reads using CATT. The data hold under 80,000 delta-chain clones, with around 30% observed a single time. This chain uses TRDV1 with TRDJ1, with 12 bases matching TRDD3. What was sequenced was Vdelta1+ gamma-delta thymocytes from the thymus. Subset meaning: FACS-sorted CD3+ TCRalphabeta- TCRVdelta1+ TCRVdelta2- thymocytes. The sequence was collected from a boy younger than two who had congenital heart surgery. CDR3 nucleotide sequence: TGTGCTCTTGGGCAACGTTTCCTAAACTCCTACTGGGGGATACAAAAGAAGTACACCGATAAACTCATCTTT. Protein: CALGQRFLNSYWGIQKKYTDKLIF.